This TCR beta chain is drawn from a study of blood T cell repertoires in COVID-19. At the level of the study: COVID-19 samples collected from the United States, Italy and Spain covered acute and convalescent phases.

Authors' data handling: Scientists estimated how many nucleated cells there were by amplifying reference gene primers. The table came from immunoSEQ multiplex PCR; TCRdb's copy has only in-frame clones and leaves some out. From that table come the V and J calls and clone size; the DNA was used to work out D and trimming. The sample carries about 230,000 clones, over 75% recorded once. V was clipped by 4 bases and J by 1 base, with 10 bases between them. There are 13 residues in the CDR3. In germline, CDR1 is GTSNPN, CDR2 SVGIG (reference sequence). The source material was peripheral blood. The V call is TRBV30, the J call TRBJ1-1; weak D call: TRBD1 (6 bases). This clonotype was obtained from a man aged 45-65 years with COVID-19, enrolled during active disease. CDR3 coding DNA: TGTGCCTGGACCGGGGACACGAACACTGAAGCTTTCTTT. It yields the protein CAWTGDTNTEAFF.